The TCR beta chain described here comes from a study of blood T cell repertoires in COVID-19. On the study more broadly: From the United States, Italy and Spain came samples of acute and convalescent COVID-19. In each case, the material was cDNA or gDNA derived from T cells, B-cell-depleted T cells, or PBMCs.

The V and J ends lost 5 bases and 3 bases respectively, with 19 bases between them. The CDR3 covers 16 residues. The V gene's germline CDR1 is SGHAT and CDR2 FQDESV (reference sequence). Authors' data handling: Reference gene primer amplification yielded estimated nucleated cell counts. Produced via immunoSEQ multiplex PCR; TCRdb's table is partial and in-frame only. Clonal size and the V and J genes are those of that table, whereas D and trimming came from the DNA. The sample lists fewer than 350,000 clones; approximately 90% were seen once. The rearrangement joins TRBV11-1 to TRBJ1-2, with D uncertain. Material: peripheral blood. This TCR was sampled from a man between 35 and 55 years old with acute or convalescent COVID-19. CDR3 coding DNA: TGTGCCAGCAGCCCTATAACACCCAATCAGGACTATGGCTACACCTTC. It specifies CASSPITPNQDYGYTF.